The next 11 T cell receptor beta chains were all read from a single sample in a study of shared clonotypes between healthy human individuals. Measured with immunoSEQ multiplex PCR; TCRdb has only the in-frame clones, and not every one. The data contain roughly 1.4 million clones, approximately 98.5% of them singletons. Sequenced input: naive CD4+ T cells sorted from blood. Subset reported: CD45RA+ positively selected. The source of these receptors is a young man in good health.

This sequence joins TRBV7-9 and TRBJ2-7, with D unresolved. The CDR3 length is 14 residues. From germline, CDR1 is SEHNR and CDR2 FQNEAQ (reference sequence). Trimming cost V 3 bases and J 4 bases, with 13 bases left between them. CDR3 in DNA: TGTGCCAGCAGCTTTTATGGTAGAGATTACGAGCAGTACTTC. It is translated as CASSFYGRDYEQYF. Combining the CDR3 with reference TRBV7-9 and TRBJ2-7 gives the whole variable domain DTGVSQNPRHKITKRGQNVTFRCDPISEHNRLYWYRQTLGQGPEFLTYFQNEAQLEKSRLLSDRFSAERPKGSFSTLEIQRTEQGDSAMYLCASSFYGRDYEQYFGPGTRLTVT.

This clone was detected only once. This chain links TRBV6-6 with TRBJ2-7, with D perhaps given as TRBD1 or TRBD2 (7 bases each). Looked up from germline, CDR1 is MNHNY and CDR2 is SVGAGI (reference sequence). The length of the CDR3 is 16 residues. Between the trimmed V and J ends, which lost 6 bases and 2 bases, there was a span of 20 bases. CDR3: CASRTTGEGATYEQYF. CDR3 bases: TGTGCCAGCAGAACCACAGGGGAGGGGGCTACCTACGAGCAGTACTTC.

This chain uses TRBV11-3 with TRBJ2-1; no definite D call. The CDR3 is 13 amino acids. V dropped 0 bases and J dropped 7 bases, with 7 bases sitting between them. The germline V gene has CDR1 SGHNT and CDR2 YENEEA. CDR3 residues: CASSLERQNEQFF. Written as DNA, the CDR3 is TGTGCCAGCAGCTTAGAAAGACAAAATGAGCAGTTCTTC.

The chain joins TRBV19 to TRBJ1-1; tentatively, D is TRBD1 (5 bases). Between the trimmed V and J ends, which lost 8 bases and 1 base, there was a span of 14 bases. The CDR3 runs to 14 residues. From germline, CDR1 is LNHDA and CDR2 SQIVND (reference sequence). Written as DNA, the CDR3 is TGTGCCAGTTCCTTGCAGGGCAGGAACACTGAAGCTTTCTTT. It is translated as CASSLQGRNTEAFF. Full variable domain (missing parts from reference TRBV19 and TRBJ1-1): DGGITQSPKYLFRKEGQNVTLSCEQNLNHDAMYWYRQDPGQGLRLIYYSQIVNDFQKGDIAEGYSVSREKKESFPLTVTSAQKNPTAFYLCASSLQGRNTEAFFGQGTRLTVV.

The chain joins TRBV19 to TRBJ1-4; maybe TRBD1 (6 bases). The V gene lost 9 bases and the J gene lost 5 bases, with 16 bases spanning the gap. This CDR3 comprises 14 residues. CDR1 is LNHDA, CDR2 SQIVND, per germline (reference sequence). CDR3 residues: CASRTDQRNEKLFF. CDR3 DNA sequence: TGTGCCAGCCGGACAGACCAAAGGAATGAAAAACTGTTTTTT.

This clone was recorded once. The chain carries TRBV7-2 and TRBJ2-3; unclear D gene. This CDR3 spans 13 amino acids. V lost 8 bases and J lost 5, with 14 bases in between. Germline V lookup: CDR1 SGHTA, CDR2 FQGNSA. The CDR3 protein is CASAASRLDTQYF. Here the CDR3 DNA reads TGTGCCAGCGCAGCGAGTAGACTAGATACGCAGTATTTT.

The V call is TRBV5-4, the J call TRBJ1-5, with 10 nucleotides matching TRBD1. With V trimmed by 4 bases and J by 1 base, 17 bases remained unmatched. CDR3 length: 20 amino acids. Looked up from germline, CDR1 is SGHNT and CDR2 is YYREEE (reference sequence). The CDR3 protein is CASSLRPRDRGNKSNQPQHF. The CDR3 region has the DNA TGTGCCAGCAGCCTCCGCCCCCGGGACAGGGGAAATAAAAGCAATCAGCCCCAGCATTTT. The variable domain in full, with the rest retrieved from reference TRBV5-4 and TRBJ1-5, is ETGVTQSPTHLIKTRGQQVTLRCSSQSGHNTVSWYQQALGQGPQFIFQYYREEENGRGNFPPRFSGLQFPNYSSELNVNALELDDSALYLCASSLRPRDRGNKSNQPQHFGDGTRLSIL.

V is TRBV5-1 and J is TRBJ2-5; 9 bases are a match to TRBD2. The trim removed 4 bases at V and 5 bases at J, leaving 12 bases unmatched. The germline V gene has CDR1 SGHRS and CDR2 YFSETQ. The CDR3 covers 16 residues. Here the CDR3 DNA reads TGCGCCAGCAGCCGATCTGGGACTAGCACTTCGGAGACCCAGTACTTC. This translates into CASSRSGTSTSETQYF.

The chain links TRBV2 to TRBJ1-1, with D perhaps matching TRBD1 (6 bases). Trimming pared 4 bases from V and 0 bases from J, leaving 9 bases between. Germline CDR1 reads SNHLY; CDR2 reads FYNNEI. This CDR3 is built from 14 residues. The CDR3, as DNA: TGTGCCAGCAGTGTGGACAGCATGAACACTGAAGCTTTCTTT. It is translated as CASSVDSMNTEAFF. Variable domain in full (rest from reference TRBV2 and TRBJ1-1): EPEVTQTPSHQVTQMGQEVILRCVPISNHLYFYWYRQILGQKVEFLVSFYNNEISEKSEIFDDQFSVERPDGSNFTLKIRSTKLEDSAMYFCASSVDSMNTEAFFGQGTRLTVV.

This sequence joins TRBV19 and TRBJ2-7; 7 bases agree with TRBD1. The CDR3 is 16 residues long. Trimming took 7 bases from V and 2 from J; bases not matched to a gene: 14. CDR1 and CDR2 (germline): LNHDA, SQIVND (reference sequence). CDR3 nucleotide sequence: TGTGCCAGTACCAATCGCCCCGGGACAGAGACCTACGAGCAGTACTTC. It codes for CASTNRPGTETYEQYF.

The chain uses TRBV5-1 and TRBJ1-2, with unresolved D. CDR1 is SGHRS, CDR2 YFSETQ, per germline. Trimming cost V 5 bases and J 6 bases, with 20 bases left between them. The CDR3 runs 15 residues. The CDR3 region is CASRRDKSAVDGYTF. DNA for the CDR3: TGCGCCAGCAGACGAGACAAGAGTGCCGTGGATGGCTACACCTTC.